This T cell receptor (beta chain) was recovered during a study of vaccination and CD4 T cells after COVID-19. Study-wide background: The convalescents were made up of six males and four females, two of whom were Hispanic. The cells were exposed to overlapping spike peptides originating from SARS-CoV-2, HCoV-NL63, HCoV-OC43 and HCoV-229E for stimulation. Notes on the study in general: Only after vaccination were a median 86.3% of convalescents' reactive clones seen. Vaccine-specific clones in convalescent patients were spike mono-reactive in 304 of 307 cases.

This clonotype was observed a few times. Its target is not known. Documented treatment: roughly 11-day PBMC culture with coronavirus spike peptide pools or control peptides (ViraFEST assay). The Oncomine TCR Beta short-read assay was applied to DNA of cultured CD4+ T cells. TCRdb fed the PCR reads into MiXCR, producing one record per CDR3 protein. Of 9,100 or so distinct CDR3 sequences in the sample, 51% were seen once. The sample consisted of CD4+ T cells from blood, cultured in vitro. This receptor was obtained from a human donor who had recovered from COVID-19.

The CDR3 spells CASSFLQEYNSPLHF. The CDR3 DNA reads TGTGCCAGCAGCTTCTTACAGGAGTATAATTCACCCCTCCACTTT. The V call is TRBV7-2, the J call TRBJ1-6, with TRBD1 as a possible D gene (5 bases). Trimming cost V 3 bases and J 4 bases, with 10 bases left between them. This CDR3 contains 15 residues. Germline V CDR1 and CDR2: SGHTA, FQGNSA. Supplemented by reference TRBV7-2 and TRBJ1-6, the full variable domain reads GAGVSQSPSNKVTEKGKDVELRCDPISGHTALYWYRQSLGQGLEFLIYFQGNSAPDKSGLPSDRFSAERTGGSVSTLTIQRTQQEDSAVYLCASSFLQEYNSPLHFGNGTRLTVT.